One and the same sample provided the 11 T cell receptor beta chains below, sequenced in a study of PD-L1 blockade in urothelial cancer. The data were produced by immunoSEQ multiplex PCR, yet TCRdb's version contains in-frame clones alone and is incomplete. The sample carries 50,000 or so clones, approximately 80% recorded once. Sequences were derived from PBMCs, sampled around atezolizumab (anti-PD-L1) treatment. These receptors were obtained from a man between 65 and 80 years old with urothelial cancer.

The chain combines TRBV4-1 with TRBJ1-5; perhaps TRBD1 as D (5 bases). The CDR3 loop spans 15 amino acids. The V gene lost 0 bases and the J gene lost 5 bases, with 11 bases spanning the gap. Germline assignment: CDR1 MGHRA and CDR2 YSYEKL. The CDR3 DNA reads as TGCGCCAGCAGCCAAGAAGCAGGGCCGGATCAGCCCCAGCATTTT. Protein product: CASSQEAGPDQPQHF.

The chain combines TRBV25-1 with TRBJ2-1; 13 bases line up with TRBD2. The germline V gene encodes CDR1 MGHDK and CDR2 SYGVNS. The CDR3 extends over 14 amino acids. V lost 6 bases and J lost 5; bases outside the gene matches: 1. DNA of the CDR3: TGTGCCAGCAGCGGGACTAGCGGGAACAATGAGCAGTTCTTC. This sequence encodes CASSGTSGNNEQFF.

The V call is TRBV5-1, the J call TRBJ1-1; perhaps TRBD1 as D (5 bases). CDR1 is SGHRS, CDR2 YFSETQ, per germline. With 2 bases removed from V and 5 bases from J, the gap between germline ends came to 10 bases. The CDR3 runs 13 residues. CDR3: CASSFGGETEAFF. The CDR3 bases are TGCGCCAGCAGCTTCGGGGGGGAAACTGAAGCTTTCTTT.

V usage is TRBV7-8 and J usage is TRBJ2-3; 13 positions agree with TRBD2. J gave up 4 bases and V 5 bases, and 6 bases lay outside the gene matches. The CDR3 length is 16 residues. The germline CDR1 and CDR2 sequences are SGHVS and FQNEAQ. The CDR3 DNA follows: TGTGCCAGCAGCGACCGACTAGCGGGAGGTGCAGATACGCAGTATTTT. It is translated as CASSDRLAGGADTQYF.

This clone occurred once. V and J are TRBV19 and TRBJ2-7, with 7 bases aligning to TRBD2. Losses at the gene ends were 3 bases for V and 5 bases for J; bases not matched to a gene: 22. Germline V CDR1 and CDR2: LNHDA, SQIVND (reference sequence). This CDR3 has 19 residues. CDR3 bases: TGTGCCAGTAGTATCACGTCTAGCGGAGTGCTAGGAGCCGTCAACGAGCAGTACTTC. Protein: CASSITSSGVLGAVNEQYF.

The rearrangement links TRBV11-2 to TRBJ2-2; 10 bases are shared with TRBD1. Germline CDR1 and CDR2: SGHAT and FQNNGV. V was clipped by 4 bases and J by 3 bases; unmatched bases: 2. The CDR3 is 15 amino acids. The CDR3 loop is CASSSGTGDTGELFF. The CDR3 DNA reads TGTGCCAGCAGCTCCGGGACAGGGGACACCGGGGAGCTGTTTTTT.

The V gene is TRBV11-2, the J gene TRBJ2-5; D may be TRBD1 (5 bases). The V gene's germline CDR1 is SGHAT and CDR2 FQNNGV. The germline V and J ends were trimmed by 0 bases and 1 base, with 12 bases remaining between them. The CDR3 contains 16 residues. This chain's CDR3 is CASSLELRVTQETQYF. The CDR3 nucleotides read TGTGCCAGCAGCTTAGAACTCAGGGTAACCCAAGAGACCCAGTACTTC.

This clone has just one count. The chain joins TRBV6-1 to TRBJ2-7; 10 bases agree with TRBD1. With 3 bases clipped from V and 2 bases from J, the junction kept 4 bases outside the gene matches. Looked up from germline, CDR1 is MNHNS and CDR2 is SASEGT. The CDR3 sequence is 15 residues long. CDR3 DNA sequence: TGTGCCAGCAGTGACGGGACAGGGGAGGCCTACGAGCAGTACTTC. Amino acid sequence: CASSDGTGEAYEQYF.

The V and J genes are TRBV28 and TRBJ1-5, with a weak D call TRBD1 (5 bases). Germline CDR1 is MDHEN and CDR2 is SYDVKM. Trimming took 8 bases from V and 5 from J, leaving 13 bases between them. The length of the CDR3 is 13 residues. The CDR3 is CASGGGSYQPQHF. CDR3 in DNA: TGTGCCAGCGGGGGGGGTTCTTATCAGCCCCAGCATTTT. Complete variable domain (other parts from reference TRBV28 and TRBJ1-5): DVKVTQSSRYLVKRTGEKVFLECVQDMDHENMFWYRQDPGLGLRLIYFSYDVKMKEKGDIPEGYSVSREKKERFSLILESASTNQTSMYLCASGGGSYQPQHFGDGTRLSIL.

Note on this clone: The sample carries other DNA sequences with the same CDR3. The V and J genes are TRBV5-1 and TRBJ2-5; 8 bases match TRBD1. The CDR3 sequence is 14 residues long. Germline V gives CDR1 SGHRS, CDR2 YFSETQ. V trimming: 2 bases; J trimming: 4 bases; junction bases outside the gene matches: 4. The CDR3, as DNA: TGCGCCAGCAGCTTTGCAGGGGGCGGAGAGACCCAGTACTTC. Translated, it gives CASSFAGGGETQYF.

CDR3 sequence: CASSGQGAHTEAFF. CDR3 sequence (DNA): TGCGCCAGCAGCGGGCAGGGGGCGCATACTGAAGCTTTCTTT. The V gene is TRBV5-1, the J gene TRBJ1-1; 8 bases map to TRBD1. CDR1 and CDR2 (germline): SGHRS, YFSETQ. This CDR3 is built from 14 residues. V shed 4 bases and J 5 bases; nucleotides not matched to a gene: 7.